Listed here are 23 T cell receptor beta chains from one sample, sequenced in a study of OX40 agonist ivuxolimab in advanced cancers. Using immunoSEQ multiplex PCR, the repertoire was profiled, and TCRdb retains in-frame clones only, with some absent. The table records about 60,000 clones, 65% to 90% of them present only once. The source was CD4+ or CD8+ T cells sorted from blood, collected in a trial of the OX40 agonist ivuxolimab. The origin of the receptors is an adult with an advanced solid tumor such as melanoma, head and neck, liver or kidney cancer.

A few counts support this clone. CDR3 nucleotides: TGTGCCAGCAGCCCTTCCGGGCGCGGGAGACGAAACGAGCAGTACTTC. Translated: CASSPSGRGRRNEQYF. This chain uses TRBV4-2 with TRBJ2-7, with 7 bases fitting TRBD2. CDR1 and CDR2 (germline): LGHNA, YNFKEQ. The CDR3 contains 16 residues. V lost 4 bases to trimming and J lost 5 bases; unmatched junction nucleotides: 14.

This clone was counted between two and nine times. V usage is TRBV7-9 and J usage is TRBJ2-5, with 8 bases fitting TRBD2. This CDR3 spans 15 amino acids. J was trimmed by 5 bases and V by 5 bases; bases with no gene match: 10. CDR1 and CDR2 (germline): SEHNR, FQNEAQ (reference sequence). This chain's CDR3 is CASSPRTSPPETQYF. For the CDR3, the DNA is TGTGCCAGCAGCCCCCGGACTAGCCCCCCTGAGACCCAGTACTTC.

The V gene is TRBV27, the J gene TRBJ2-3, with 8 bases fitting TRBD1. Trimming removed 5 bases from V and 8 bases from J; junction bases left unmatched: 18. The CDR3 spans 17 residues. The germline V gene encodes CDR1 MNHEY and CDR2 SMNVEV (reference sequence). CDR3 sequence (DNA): TGTGCCAGCAGTATACCCGGACAGGGTGGAGGGGCTGGTACGCAGTATTTT. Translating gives CASSIPGQGGGAGTQYF.

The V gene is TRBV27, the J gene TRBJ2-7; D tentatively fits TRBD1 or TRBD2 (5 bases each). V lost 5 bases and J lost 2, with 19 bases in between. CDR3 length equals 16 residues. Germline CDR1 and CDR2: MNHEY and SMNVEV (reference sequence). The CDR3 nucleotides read TGTGCCAGCAGTCCAGTTGGGGGTTGGGTCCCCTACGAGCAGTACTTC. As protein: CASSPVGGWVPYEQYF.

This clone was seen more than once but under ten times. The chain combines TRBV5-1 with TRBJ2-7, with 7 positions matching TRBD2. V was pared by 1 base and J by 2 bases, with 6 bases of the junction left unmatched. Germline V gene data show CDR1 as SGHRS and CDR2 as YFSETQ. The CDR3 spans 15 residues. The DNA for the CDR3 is TGCGCCAGCAGCTTGAGGCCTAGCGGAACCTACGAGCAGTACTTC. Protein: CASSLRPSGTYEQYF.

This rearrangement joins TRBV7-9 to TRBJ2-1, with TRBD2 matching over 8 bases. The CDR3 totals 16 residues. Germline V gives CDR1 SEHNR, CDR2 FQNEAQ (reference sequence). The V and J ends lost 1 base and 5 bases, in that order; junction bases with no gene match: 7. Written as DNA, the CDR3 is TGTGCCAGCAGCTTAGATCGAAGAGCGGGGGACAATGAGCAGTTCTTC. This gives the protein CASSLDRRAGDNEQFF.

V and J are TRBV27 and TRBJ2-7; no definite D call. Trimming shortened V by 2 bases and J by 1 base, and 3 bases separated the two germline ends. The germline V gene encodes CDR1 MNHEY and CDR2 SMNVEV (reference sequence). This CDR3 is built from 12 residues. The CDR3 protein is CASSLPSYEQYF. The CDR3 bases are TGTGCCAGCAGTTTACCTTCCTACGAGCAGTACTTC.

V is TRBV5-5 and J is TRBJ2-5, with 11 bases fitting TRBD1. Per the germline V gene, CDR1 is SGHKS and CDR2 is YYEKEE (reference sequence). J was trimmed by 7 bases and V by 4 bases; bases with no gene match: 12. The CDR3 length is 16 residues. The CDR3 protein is CASSLRTGGPRWTQYF. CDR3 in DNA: TGTGCCAGCAGCCTTAGGACAGGGGGCCCTCGGTGGACCCAGTACTTC.

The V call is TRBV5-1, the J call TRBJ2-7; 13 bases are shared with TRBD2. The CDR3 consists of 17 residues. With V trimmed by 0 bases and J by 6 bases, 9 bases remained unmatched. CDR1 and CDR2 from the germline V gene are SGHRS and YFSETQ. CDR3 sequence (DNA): TGCGCCAGCAGCTTGGCACTAGCGGGAGGGTTGTCGAGCGAGCAGTACTTC. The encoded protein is CASSLALAGGLSSEQYF.

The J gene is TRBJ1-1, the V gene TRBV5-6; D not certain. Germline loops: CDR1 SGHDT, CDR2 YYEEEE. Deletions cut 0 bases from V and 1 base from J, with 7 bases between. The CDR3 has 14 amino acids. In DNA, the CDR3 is TGTGCCAGCAGCTTGGGTTCACGGAACACTGAAGCTTTCTTT. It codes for CASSLGSRNTEAFF.

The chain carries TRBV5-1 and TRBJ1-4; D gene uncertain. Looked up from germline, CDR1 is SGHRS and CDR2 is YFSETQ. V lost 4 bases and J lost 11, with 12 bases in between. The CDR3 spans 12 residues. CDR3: CASSHAAEKLFF. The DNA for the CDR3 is TGCGCCAGCAGCCACGCGGCGGAGAAACTGTTTTTT.

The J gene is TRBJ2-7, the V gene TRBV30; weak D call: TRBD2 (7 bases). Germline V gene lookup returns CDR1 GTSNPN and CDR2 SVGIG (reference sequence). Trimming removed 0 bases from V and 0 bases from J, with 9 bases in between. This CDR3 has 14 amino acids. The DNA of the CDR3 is TGTGCCTGGAGTGTGGGGGGGGCCTCCTACGAGCAGTACTTC. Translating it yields CAWSVGGASYEQYF.

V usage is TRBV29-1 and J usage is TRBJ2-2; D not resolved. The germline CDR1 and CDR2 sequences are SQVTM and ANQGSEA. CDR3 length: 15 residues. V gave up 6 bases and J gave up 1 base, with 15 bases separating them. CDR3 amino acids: CSVQRGRGNTGELFF. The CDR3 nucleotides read TGCAGCGTCCAAAGAGGCAGAGGGAACACCGGGGAGCTGTTTTTT.

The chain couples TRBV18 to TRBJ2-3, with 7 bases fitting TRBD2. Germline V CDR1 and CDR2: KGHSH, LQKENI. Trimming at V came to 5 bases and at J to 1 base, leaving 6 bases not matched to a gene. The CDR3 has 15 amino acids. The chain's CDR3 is CASSAAGVRTDTQYF. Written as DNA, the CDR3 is TGTGCCAGCTCAGCGGCGGGAGTCCGCACAGATACGCAGTATTTT.

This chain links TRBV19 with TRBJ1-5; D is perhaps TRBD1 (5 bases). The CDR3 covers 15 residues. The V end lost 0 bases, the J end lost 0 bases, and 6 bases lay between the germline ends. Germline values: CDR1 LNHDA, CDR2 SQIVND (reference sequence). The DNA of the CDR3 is TGTGCCAGTAGTATAGAAGGGGATAGCAATCAGCCCCAGCATTTT. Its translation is CASSIEGDSNQPQHF.

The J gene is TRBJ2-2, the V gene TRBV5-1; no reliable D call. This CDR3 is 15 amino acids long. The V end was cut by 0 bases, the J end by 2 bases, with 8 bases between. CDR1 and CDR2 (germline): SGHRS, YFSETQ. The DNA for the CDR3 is TGCGCCAGCAGCTTGGTAGTCAGCAACACCGGGGAGCTGTTTTTT. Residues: CASSLVVSNTGELFF. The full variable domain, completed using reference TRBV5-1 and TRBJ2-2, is KAGVTQTPRYLIKTRGQQVTLSCSPISGHRSVSWYQQTPGQGLQFLFEYFSETQRNKGNFPGRFSGRQFSNSRSEMNVSTLELGDSALYLCASSLVVSNTGELFFGEGSRLTVL.

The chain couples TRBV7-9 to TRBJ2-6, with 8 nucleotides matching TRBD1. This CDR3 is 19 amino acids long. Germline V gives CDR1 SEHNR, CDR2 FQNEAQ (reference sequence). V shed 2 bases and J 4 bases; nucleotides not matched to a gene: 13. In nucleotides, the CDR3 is TGTGCCAGCAGCTTATCCCGGCAGGGGGCGATTCGAGGGGCCAACGTCCTGACTTTC. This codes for CASSLSRQGAIRGANVLTF.

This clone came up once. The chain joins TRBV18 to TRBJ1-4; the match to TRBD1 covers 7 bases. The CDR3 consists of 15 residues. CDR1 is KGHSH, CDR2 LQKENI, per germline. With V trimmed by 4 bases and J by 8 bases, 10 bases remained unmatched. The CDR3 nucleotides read TGTGCCAGCTCACAAGACAGGGTGGTAGGAGAAAAACTGTTTTTT. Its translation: CASSQDRVVGEKLFF.

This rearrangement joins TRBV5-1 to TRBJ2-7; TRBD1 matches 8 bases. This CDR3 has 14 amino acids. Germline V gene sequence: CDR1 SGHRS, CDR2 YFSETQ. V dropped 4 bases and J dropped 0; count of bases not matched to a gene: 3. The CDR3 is CASSVTGDSYEQYF. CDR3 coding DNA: TGCGCCAGCAGCGTGACAGGGGACTCCTACGAGCAGTACTTC.

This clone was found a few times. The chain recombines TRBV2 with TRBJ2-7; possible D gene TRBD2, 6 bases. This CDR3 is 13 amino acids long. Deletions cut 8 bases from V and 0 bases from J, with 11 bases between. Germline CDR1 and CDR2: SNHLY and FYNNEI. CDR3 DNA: TGTGCCAGCGAAGGGACTCGCTCCTACGAGCAGTACTTC. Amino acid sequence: CASEGTRSYEQYF.

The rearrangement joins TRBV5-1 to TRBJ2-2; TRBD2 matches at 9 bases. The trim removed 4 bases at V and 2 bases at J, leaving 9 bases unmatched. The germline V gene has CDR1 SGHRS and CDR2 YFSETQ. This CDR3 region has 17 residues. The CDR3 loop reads CASSRIPGLANTGELFF. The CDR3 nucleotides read TGCGCCAGCAGCCGAATTCCGGGACTAGCAAACACCGGGGAGCTGTTTTTT.

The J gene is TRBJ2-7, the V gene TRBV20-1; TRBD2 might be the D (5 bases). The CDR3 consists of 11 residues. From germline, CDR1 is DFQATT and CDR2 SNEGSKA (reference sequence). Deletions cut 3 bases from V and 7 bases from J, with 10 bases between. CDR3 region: CSASRGVEQYF. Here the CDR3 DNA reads TGCAGTGCTAGTCGGGGAGTGGAGCAGTACTTC.

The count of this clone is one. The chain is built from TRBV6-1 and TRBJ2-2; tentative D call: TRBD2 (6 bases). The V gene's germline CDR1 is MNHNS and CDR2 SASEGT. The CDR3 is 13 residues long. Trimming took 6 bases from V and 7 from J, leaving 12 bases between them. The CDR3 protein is CASRELAVGELFF. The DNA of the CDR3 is TGTGCCAGCAGGGAATTAGCGGTCGGGGAGCTGTTTTTT.